This is a list of T cell receptor beta chains from one sample in a study of OX40 agonist ivuxolimab in advanced cancers. TCRdb keeps only in-frame clones here, not all; method: immunoSEQ multiplex PCR. The sample yields fewer than 85,000 clones, 83% seen once. The sequencing used CD4+ or CD8+ T cells sorted from blood, collected in a trial of the OX40 agonist ivuxolimab. The receptors shown here come from an adult with an advanced solid tumor such as melanoma, head and neck, liver or kidney cancer. The CDR3 runs from the conserved cysteine through the conserved F or W. D genes are given only for firm matches. Size values are once, few and many counts, or a class for expanded clones, and some rows have none.

j_call: TRBJ2-2; clone_size: -; d_call: TRBD1; v_call: TRBV7-2; cdr3_aa: CASSSRQGAGGELFF; cdr3_nt: TGTGCCAGCAGCTCCAGACAGGGGGCCGGGGGGGAGCTGTTTTTT
j_call: TRBJ1-6; clone_size: once; d_call: -; v_call: TRBV30; cdr3_aa: CAWSNRASPLHF; cdr3_nt: TGTGCCTGGAGTAACAGGGCTTCACCCCTCCACTTT
j_call: TRBJ1-6; clone_size: -; d_call: -; v_call: TRBV5-4; cdr3_aa: CASSLQGALNSPLHF; cdr3_nt: TGTGCCAGCAGCTTGCAAGGGGCGCTTAATTCACCCCTCCACTTT
j_call: TRBJ2-2; clone_size: -; d_call: TRBD1; v_call: TRBV19; cdr3_aa: CASRPGTGYTGELFF; cdr3_nt: TGTGCCAGTAGACCCGGGACAGGGTACACCGGGGAGCTGTTTTTT
j_call: TRBJ1-1; clone_size: -; d_call: -; v_call: TRBV2; cdr3_aa: CASKRTALNTEAFF; cdr3_nt: TGTGCCAGTAAAAGGACAGCATTGAACACTGAAGCTTTCTTT
j_call: TRBJ2-7; clone_size: -; d_call: -; v_call: TRBV11-2; cdr3_aa: CASSLGSTLASYEQYF; cdr3_nt: TGTGCCAGCAGCTTAGGCTCCACCTTAGCCTCCTACGAGCAGTACTTC
j_call: TRBJ2-1; clone_size: -; d_call: -; v_call: TRBV7-8; cdr3_aa: CASSLLGGRGYNEQFF; cdr3_nt: TGTGCCAGCAGCTTACTTGGGGGAAGGGGGTACAATGAGCAGTTCTTC
j_call: TRBJ2-7; clone_size: -; d_call: -; v_call: TRBV6-5; cdr3_aa: CATRGVNSYEQYF; cdr3_nt: TGTGCCACCAGGGGGGTGAATTCCTACGAGCAGTACTTC
j_call: TRBJ2-7; clone_size: -; d_call: -; v_call: TRBV19; cdr3_aa: CASSLGRNRRDEQYF; cdr3_nt: TGTGCCAGTAGCCTTGGACGCAACCGTCGAGACGAGCAGTACTTC
j_call: TRBJ2-3; clone_size: -; d_call: -; v_call: TRBV27; cdr3_aa: CASTRGSTDTQYF; cdr3_nt: TGTGCCAGCACCCGGGGCAGCACAGATACGCAGTATTTT
j_call: TRBJ2-1; clone_size: -; d_call: TRBD1; v_call: TRBV5-1; cdr3_aa: CASSQSGQGTYNEQFF; cdr3_nt: TGCGCCAGCAGCCAGTCGGGACAGGGGACCTACAATGAGCAGTTCTTC
j_call: TRBJ1-2; clone_size: -; d_call: TRBD1; v_call: TRBV23-1; cdr3_aa: CAIATGHGYTF; cdr3_nt: TGCGCCATTGCGACAGGGCATGGCTACACCTTC
j_call: TRBJ2-1; clone_size: -; d_call: TRBD1; v_call: TRBV7-3; cdr3_aa: CASSLNPPGQGATEQFF; cdr3_nt: TGTGCCAGCAGCCTCAACCCACCGGGACAGGGGGCTACTGAGCAGTTCTTC
j_call: TRBJ2-5; clone_size: -; d_call: TRBD1; v_call: TRBV6-1; cdr3_aa: CASTRQGAETQYF; cdr3_nt: TGTGCCAGCACGAGACAGGGGGCAGAGACCCAGTACTTC
j_call: TRBJ2-5; clone_size: -; d_call: -; v_call: TRBV6-1; cdr3_aa: CASSEAKAWESQYF; cdr3_nt: TGTGCCAGCAGTGAAGCAAAGGCGTGGGAGAGCCAGTACTTC
j_call: TRBJ1-1; clone_size: few; d_call: TRBD1; v_call: TRBV2; cdr3_aa: CAIGQGRTEAFF; cdr3_nt: TGTGCCATCGGACAGGGCCGCACTGAAGCTTTCTTT
j_call: TRBJ1-6; clone_size: -; d_call: -; v_call: TRBV6-5; cdr3_aa: CASRLDGSETALHF; cdr3_nt: TGTGCCAGCAGACTGGACGGTTCTGAGACGGCCCTCCACTTT
j_call: TRBJ2-7; clone_size: -; d_call: TRBD2; v_call: TRBV11-2; cdr3_aa: CASSGRLAGEQYF; cdr3_nt: TGTGCCAGCAGCGGAAGACTAGCTGGGGAGCAGTACTTC
j_call: TRBJ2-2; clone_size: once; d_call: -; v_call: TRBV5-6; cdr3_aa: CASSVTQGNTGELFF; cdr3_nt: TGTGCCAGCAGCGTCACACAGGGAAACACCGGGGAGCTGTTTTTT
j_call: TRBJ1-3; clone_size: -; d_call: -; v_call: TRBV6-5; cdr3_aa: CASSPPGSGNTIYF; cdr3_nt: TGTGCCAGCAGCCCCCCCGGCTCTGGAAACACCATATATTTT
j_call: TRBJ1-5; clone_size: -; d_call: TRBD1; v_call: TRBV4-1; cdr3_aa: CASSPRFDRENQPQHF; cdr3_nt: TGCGCCAGCAGCCCACGCTTCGACAGGGAAAATCAGCCCCAGCATTTT
j_call: TRBJ1-2; clone_size: -; d_call: -; v_call: TRBV4-3; cdr3_aa: CASSQVGGLFYGYTF; cdr3_nt: TGCGCCAGCAGCCAAGTTGGTGGGTTATTCTATGGCTACACCTTC
j_call: TRBJ2-5; clone_size: -; d_call: TRBD2; v_call: TRBV11-2; cdr3_aa: CASSLGTSAETQYF; cdr3_nt: TGTGCCAGCAGCTTAGGGACTAGCGCTGAGACCCAGTACTTC
j_call: TRBJ2-3; clone_size: -; d_call: TRBD2; v_call: TRBV2; cdr3_aa: CASSGGGGDTQYF; cdr3_nt: TGTGCCAGCAGTGGGGGGGGTGGAGATACGCAGTATTTT
j_call: TRBJ2-5; clone_size: once; d_call: TRBD2; v_call: TRBV10-3; cdr3_aa: CAISPSGGHQETQYF; cdr3_nt: TGTGCCATCTCCCCTAGCGGGGGGCACCAAGAGACCCAGTACTTC
j_call: TRBJ2-7; clone_size: -; d_call: TRBD1; v_call: TRBV7-7; cdr3_aa: CASRADRGQGKQYF; cdr3_nt: TGTGCCAGCAGAGCCGACAGGGGGCAAGGCAAGCAGTACTTC
j_call: TRBJ2-7; clone_size: -; d_call: -; v_call: TRBV7-9; cdr3_aa: CASSLEGWVTYEQYF; cdr3_nt: TGTGCCAGCAGCTTAGAGGGGTGGGTAACCTACGAGCAGTACTTC
j_call: TRBJ2-3; clone_size: -; d_call: TRBD2; v_call: TRBV6-4; cdr3_aa: CASSDSGLITDTQYF; cdr3_nt: TGTGCCAGCAGTGACTCGGGACTAATCACAGATACGCAGTATTTT
j_call: TRBJ2-2; clone_size: -; d_call: TRBD2; v_call: TRBV5-4; cdr3_aa: CASSLGGGTNTGELFF; cdr3_nt: TGTGCCAGCAGCTTGGGCGGGGGAACGAACACCGGGGAGCTGTTTTTT
j_call: TRBJ2-7; clone_size: -; d_call: TRBD2; v_call: TRBV7-2; cdr3_aa: CASSLVGLAGDYEQYF; cdr3_nt: TGTGCCAGCAGCTTAGTCGGCCTAGCGGGGGACTACGAGCAGTACTTC
j_call: TRBJ2-3; clone_size: few; d_call: -; v_call: TRBV7-6; cdr3_aa: CASSLGSGVPDTQYF; cdr3_nt: TGTGCCAGCAGCTTAGGATCGGGGGTCCCAGATACGCAGTATTTT
j_call: TRBJ1-1; clone_size: -; d_call: -; v_call: TRBV5-1; cdr3_aa: CASSDPGGLAEAFF; cdr3_nt: TGCGCCAGCAGTGACCCCGGGGGCTTGGCTGAAGCTTTCTTT
j_call: TRBJ2-3; clone_size: -; d_call: TRBD1; v_call: TRBV10-3; cdr3_aa: CAIRDTTGVDDTQYF; cdr3_nt: TGTGCCATCAGAGACACGACAGGGGTGGACGATACGCAGTATTTT
j_call: TRBJ2-5; clone_size: -; d_call: -; v_call: TRBV2; cdr3_aa: CASGMPVGTQYF; cdr3_nt: TGTGCCAGCGGGATGCCCGTAGGGACCCAGTACTTC
j_call: TRBJ1-5; clone_size: -; d_call: -; v_call: TRBV2; cdr3_aa: CASSENLRGNQPQHF; cdr3_nt: TGTGCCAGCAGTGAAAATTTGAGGGGCAATCAGCCCCAGCATTTT
j_call: TRBJ2-4; clone_size: -; d_call: -; v_call: TRBV7-8; cdr3_aa: CASSAVPGIAKNIQYF; cdr3_nt: TGTGCCAGCAGCGCAGTTCCCGGGATAGCCAAAAACATTCAGTACTTC
j_call: TRBJ2-5; clone_size: -; d_call: -; v_call: TRBV5-8; cdr3_aa: CASSLRLGSLQETQYF; cdr3_nt: TGTGCCAGCAGCTTGCGTTTAGGGTCCCTCCAAGAGACCCAGTACTTC
j_call: TRBJ2-7; clone_size: -; d_call: TRBD1; v_call: TRBV4-2; cdr3_aa: CASSQNDRGPYEQYF; cdr3_nt: TGTGCCAGCAGCCAGAACGACAGGGGGCCCTACGAGCAGTACTTC
j_call: TRBJ1-2; clone_size: few; d_call: -; v_call: TRBV29-1; cdr3_aa: CSVESYVAGYGYTF; cdr3_nt: TGCAGCGTTGAATCATACGTTGCAGGGTATGGCTACACCTTC
j_call: TRBJ1-2; clone_size: -; d_call: TRBD1; v_call: TRBV19; cdr3_aa: CASSSRRGLNGYTF; cdr3_nt: TGTGCCAGTAGTTCCCGGAGGGGGCTCAATGGCTACACCTTC
j_call: TRBJ2-1; clone_size: -; d_call: TRBD1; v_call: TRBV18; cdr3_aa: CASSPRDRGFNEQFF; cdr3_nt: TGTGCCAGCTCACCACGGGACAGGGGTTTTAATGAGCAGTTCTTC
j_call: TRBJ2-5; clone_size: once; d_call: TRBD2; v_call: TRBV7-2; cdr3_aa: CASSRVAGGGGETQYF; cdr3_nt: TGTGCCAGCAGCCGAGTGGCGGGGGGCGGGGGAGAGACCCAGTACTTC
j_call: TRBJ2-7; clone_size: -; d_call: TRBD2; v_call: TRBV28; cdr3_aa: CASSTSGGLGEQYF; cdr3_nt: TGTGCCAGCAGCACGAGCGGGGGTCTGGGCGAGCAGTACTTC
j_call: TRBJ1-4; clone_size: -; d_call: -; v_call: TRBV6-1; cdr3_aa: CASSVLAGGVGEKLFF; cdr3_nt: TGTGCCAGCAGTGTTTTGGCAGGCGGGGTGGGGGAAAAACTGTTTTTT
j_call: TRBJ1-1; clone_size: -; d_call: -; v_call: TRBV6-5; cdr3_aa: CASSYSAGVSNTEAFF; cdr3_nt: TGTGCCAGCAGTTACTCCGCGGGGGTTTCCAACACTGAAGCTTTCTTT